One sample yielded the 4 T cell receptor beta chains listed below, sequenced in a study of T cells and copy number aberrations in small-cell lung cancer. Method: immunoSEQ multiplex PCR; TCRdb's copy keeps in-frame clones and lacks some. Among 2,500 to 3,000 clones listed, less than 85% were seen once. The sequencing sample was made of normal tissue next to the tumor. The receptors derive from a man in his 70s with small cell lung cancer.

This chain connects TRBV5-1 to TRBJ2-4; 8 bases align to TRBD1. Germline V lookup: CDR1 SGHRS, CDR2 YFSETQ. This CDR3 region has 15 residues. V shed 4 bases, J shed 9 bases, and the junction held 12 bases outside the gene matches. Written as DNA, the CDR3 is TGCGCCAGCAGCCCGGAGGATGGACAGGGTAGCATTCAGTACTTC. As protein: CASSPEDGQGSIQYF.

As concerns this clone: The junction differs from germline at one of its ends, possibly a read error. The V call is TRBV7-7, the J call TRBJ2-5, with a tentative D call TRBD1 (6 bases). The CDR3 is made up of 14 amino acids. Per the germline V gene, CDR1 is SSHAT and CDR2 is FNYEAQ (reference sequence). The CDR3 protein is CASSQGTIQETQYF. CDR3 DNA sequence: TGTGCTAGCAGCCAAGGGACAATTCAAGAGACCCAGTACTTC.

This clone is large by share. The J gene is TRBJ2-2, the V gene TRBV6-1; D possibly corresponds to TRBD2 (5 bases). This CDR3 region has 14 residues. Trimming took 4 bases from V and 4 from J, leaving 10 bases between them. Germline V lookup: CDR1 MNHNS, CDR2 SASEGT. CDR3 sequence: CASSGGAGTGELFF. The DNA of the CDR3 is TGTGCCAGCAGTGGTGGCGCGGGCACCGGGGAGCTGTTTTTT.

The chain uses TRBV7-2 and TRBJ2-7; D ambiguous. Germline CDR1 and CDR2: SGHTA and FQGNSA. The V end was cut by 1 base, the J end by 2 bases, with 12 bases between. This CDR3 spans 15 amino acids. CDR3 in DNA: TGTGCCAGCAGCTTAGGAGATGTCGGCCCCTACGAGCAGTACTTC. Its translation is CASSLGDVGPYEQYF.